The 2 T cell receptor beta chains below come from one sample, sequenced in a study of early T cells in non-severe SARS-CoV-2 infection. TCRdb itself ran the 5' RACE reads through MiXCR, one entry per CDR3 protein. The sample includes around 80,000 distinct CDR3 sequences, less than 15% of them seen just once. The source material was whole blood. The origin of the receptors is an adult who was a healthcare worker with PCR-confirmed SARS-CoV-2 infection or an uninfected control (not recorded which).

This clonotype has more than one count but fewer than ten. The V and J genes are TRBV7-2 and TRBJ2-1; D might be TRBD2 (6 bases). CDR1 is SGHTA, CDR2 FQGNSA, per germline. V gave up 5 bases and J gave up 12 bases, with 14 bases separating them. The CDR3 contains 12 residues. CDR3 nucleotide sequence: TGTGCCAGCAGCGGCCCAGCGGGCGCGCAGTTCTTC. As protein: CASSGPAGAQFF. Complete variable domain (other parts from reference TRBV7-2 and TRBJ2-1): GAGVSQSPSNKVTEKGKDVELRCDPISGHTALYWYRQSLGQGLEFLIYFQGNSAPDKSGLPSDRFSAERTGGSVSTLTIQRTQQEDSAVYLCASSGPAGAQFFGPGTRLTVL.

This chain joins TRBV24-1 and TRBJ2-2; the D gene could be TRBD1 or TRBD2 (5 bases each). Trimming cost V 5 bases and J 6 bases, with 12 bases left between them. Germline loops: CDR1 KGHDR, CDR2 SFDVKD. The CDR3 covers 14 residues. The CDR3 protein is CATSVGTLAGELFF. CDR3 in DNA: TGTGCCACCAGTGTCGGGACCCTAGCCGGGGAGCTGTTTTTT.